This TCR beta chain was found in a study of identical twins. Findings of the study overall: The study based its conclusions on cross-sectional statistical analysis and did not follow the same donors.

In the case of this clonotype: No antigen is known for it.

TCRdb ran MiXCR on the 5' RACE reads and lists one entry per CDR3 protein. There are fewer than 900,000 distinct CDR3 sequences in the sample; 15% to 20% occur only once, and over 10% lies in the top ten. These same data were also listed under a study on T cells expressing NK-cell markers.

The sample taken for sequencing was PBMCs. The sequence was obtained from a young woman in good health.

The CDR3 here is CSAPLLGGAPDTQYF. CDR3 bases: TGCAGTGCTCCATTATTAGGGGGGGCCCCAGATACGCAGTATTTT. The chain links TRBV20-1 to TRBJ2-3; maybe TRBD2 (7 bases). The ends were cut back, 5 bases at V and 4 bases at J, with 19 bases in the middle. Looked up from germline, CDR1 is DFQATT and CDR2 is SNEGSKA (reference sequence). The CDR3 runs to 15 residues.